The rows below give T cell receptor beta chains drawn from one sample of a study of blood T cells in healthy people across ages. TCRdb independently ran MiXCR on the 5' RACE reads; one entry per CDR3 protein. Among approximately 780,000 distinct CDR3 sequences listed, roughly 25% were seen once. The data also belong to a second study, concerning T cells of mothers and their children.

The sequenced material came from blood. These receptor sequences come from a boy between 10 and 17 years old in good health. Each CDR3 is given with its conserved first and last residue. Fields, in order: V gene, D gene, J gene, CDR3 protein. The D gene is left open where the match is weak.

V gene: TRBV27
D gene: -
J gene: TRBJ2-4
CDR3 protein: CASSSGRSGIQYF

V gene: TRBV3-1
D gene: -
J gene: TRBJ1-6
CDR3 protein: CASSRAGYNSPLHF

V gene: TRBV12-3/TRBV12-4
D gene: -
J gene: TRBJ2-5
CDR3 protein: CASSLVETQNF

V gene: TRBV5-1
D gene: -
J gene: TRBJ1-5
CDR3 protein: CASSSPNQPQHF

V gene: TRBV6-2/TRBV6-3
D gene: -
J gene: TRBJ1-5
CDR3 protein: CASSWTERSNQPQHF

V gene: TRBV6-5
D gene: -
J gene: TRBJ2-3
CDR3 protein: CASSYGLVGTDTQYF

V gene: TRBV7-9
D gene: TRBD1
J gene: TRBJ1-2
CDR3 protein: CASSNRTGYGYTF

V gene: TRBV10-3
D gene: -
J gene: TRBJ1-6
CDR3 protein: CAISEGAPLHF

V gene: TRBV7-3
D gene: TRBD2
J gene: TRBJ2-2
CDR3 protein: CASSPLAGTNTGELFF

V gene: TRBV12-3/TRBV12-4
D gene: TRBD2
J gene: TRBJ2-5
CDR3 protein: CASTPTSALQETQYF

V gene: TRBV10-3
D gene: -
J gene: TRBJ2-7
CDR3 protein: CAISGSGPSYEQYF

V gene: TRBV5-1
D gene: -
J gene: -
CDR3 protein: CASSLNSNRDEQFF

V gene: TRBV12-5
D gene: TRBD1
J gene: TRBJ2-6
CDR3 protein: CASGPGQGSAGANVLTF

V gene: TRBV27
D gene: -
J gene: TRBJ1-6
CDR3 protein: CASSQPPGHSYNSPLHF

V gene: TRBV2
D gene: -
J gene: TRBJ1-2
CDR3 protein: CASSDRGAYGYTF

V gene: TRBV7-9
D gene: -
J gene: TRBJ2-7
CDR3 protein: CASSLPEKLPGQYF

V gene: TRBV28
D gene: TRBD1
J gene: TRBJ2-1
CDR3 protein: CASSLRDRINNEQFF

V gene: TRBV6-5
D gene: -
J gene: TRBJ2-2
CDR3 protein: CASSSFLRTGELFF

V gene: TRBV6-5
D gene: -
J gene: TRBJ2-2
CDR3 protein: CASSYYLGAGGTGELFF

V gene: TRBV28
D gene: TRBD1
J gene: TRBJ2-7
CDR3 protein: CAGSQGAHSYEQYF

V gene: TRBV9
D gene: -
J gene: TRBJ1-6
CDR3 protein: CASSSTQSSYNSPLHF

V gene: TRBV27
D gene: TRBD1
J gene: -
CDR3 protein: CASSLKPPQTGGRYEQYF

V gene: TRBV6-5
D gene: -
J gene: TRBJ2-7
CDR3 protein: CASGMRIRSYEQYF

V gene: TRBV2
D gene: TRBD1
J gene: TRBJ1-5
CDR3 protein: CASTGQGVGQPQHF

V gene: TRBV7-3
D gene: -
J gene: TRBJ2-5
CDR3 protein: CASSYGTKETQYF

V gene: TRBV12-3/TRBV12-4
D gene: -
J gene: TRBJ2-7
CDR3 protein: CASSRQVNKWEQYF

V gene: TRBV29-1
D gene: -
J gene: TRBJ2-7
CDR3 protein: CSVPDETYEQYF

V gene: TRBV24-1
D gene: TRBD2
J gene: TRBJ2-5
CDR3 protein: CATSDSAGLAQETQYF

V gene: TRBV7-3
D gene: -
J gene: TRBJ1-2
CDR3 protein: CASSQDRGLGYTF

V gene: TRBV12-3/TRBV12-4
D gene: -
J gene: TRBJ2-5
CDR3 protein: CASSLGGGNPQETQYF

V gene: TRBV11-2
D gene: -
J gene: TRBJ2-1
CDR3 protein: CASSLVRASSYNEQFF

V gene: TRBV14
D gene: -
J gene: -
CDR3 protein: CASSHLGGSYNEQFF

V gene: TRBV5-1
D gene: -
J gene: TRBJ2-3
CDR3 protein: CASSLSQDGTDTQYF

V gene: TRBV11-2
D gene: -
J gene: TRBJ2-4
CDR3 protein: CASSLELAKNIQYF

V gene: TRBV18
D gene: -
J gene: TRBJ1-5
CDR3 protein: CASSPRRNQPQHF

V gene: TRBV2
D gene: TRBD1
J gene: TRBJ1-2
CDR3 protein: CASSRTGFYGYTF